This T cell receptor (beta chain) was sequenced during a study of vaccination and CD4 T cells after COVID-19. Per germline, CDR1 SGHTA and CDR2 FQGTGA. CDR3 length equals 13 residues. Trimming removed 5 bases at V and 1 base at J, with 9 bases between. This clonotype was seen a few times. The target antigen is unknown. The sample's treatment: approximately 9-day PBMC culture with coronavirus spike peptide pools or control peptides (ViraFEST assay). Researchers collected the unexposed donor's CD4+ T cells before the COVID-19 pandemic (2011-2018). Cultured CD4+ T-cell DNA underwent Oncomine TCR Beta short-read sequencing. TCRdb called the PCR reads again in MiXCR, with one record for every CDR3 protein. The data show about 5,700 distinct CDR3 sequences, less than 35% seen once.

The receptor was derived from a human donor in good health. V usage is TRBV7-3 and J usage is TRBJ2-7; D is undetermined. Sequenced material: CD4+ T cells from blood, cultured in vitro. In DNA form, the CDR3 reads TGTGCCAGCAGCGCCGGGCAGTCCTACGAGCAGTACTTC. Translation: CASSAGQSYEQYF.